The present T cell receptor (beta chain) was sequenced within a study of blood T cell repertoires in COVID-19. The wider study: Some COVID-19 samples were acute and others convalescent; all came from the United States, Italy and Spain.

Germline CDR1 and CDR2: SGHAT and FQNNGV. Unmatched junction bases numbered 3, after V lost 5 bases and J lost 8 bases. CDR3 length: 14 residues. Sequencing used immunoSEQ multiplex PCR; TCRdb keeps in-frame clones, though not all of them. The data contain about 110,000 clones, 65% to 90% of them singletons. This sequence joins TRBV11-2 and TRBJ1-4; TRBD1 agrees at 12 bases. The receptor was isolated from a woman over 75 with active or convalescent COVID-19. Sequenced sample: peripheral blood. CDR3 region: CASSGTGGREKLFF. The CDR3 bases are TGTGCCAGCAGCGGGACAGGGGGCCGGGAAAAACTGTTTTTT.